This T cell receptor (beta chain) was sequenced during a study of CD8 T cells in Susac syndrome. TEMRA cells were FACS-enriched and CD8+ and CD4+ T cells negatively isolated. This CDR3 has 14 amino acids. Germline V gene data show CDR1 as SQVTM and CDR2 as ANQGSEA. V lost 0 bases and J lost 4, with 12 bases in between. It was with random hexamers that roughly 0.5 to 1 ug RNA was reverse transcribed. Coverage of TCR beta CDR3 amplification by immunoSEQ multiplex PCR extended to 54 Vbeta and 13 Jbeta. TCRdb re-called the immunoSEQ multiplex PCR reads through MiXCR, storing one row per CDR3 protein. The table records a few hundred thousand distinct CDR3 sequences, roughly 85% of them present only once.

Source material: CD8+ T cells from PBMCs. The sequence was obtained from a human donor with multiple sclerosis. V usage is TRBV29-1 and J usage is TRBJ1-2; tentatively, D is TRBD1 (5 bases). CDR3 nucleotide sequence: TGCAGCGTTGAAGATACAGGCCTTAGCTATGGCTACACCTTC. It specifies CSVEDTGLSYGYTF.